This is a list of T cell receptor beta chains from one sample in a study of T-cell reconstitution after alpha-beta-depleted transplantation in children. TCRdb analysed the PCR reads with MiXCR anew, one entry per CDR3 protein. The repertoire has hundreds of thousands of distinct CDR3 sequences, 15% to 20% of them found once; the top ten carry approximately 38%. The sample was PBMCs, mostly from graft donor cells, taken 360 days after TCRalphabeta/CD19-depleted stem cell transplant. These receptors were collected from a male patient between 2 and 10 years old who had a stem cell transplant for acute lymphoblastic leukemia, so the T cells may come from the graft donor. CDR3s include the opening cysteine and the closing phenylalanine or tryptophan. D genes are given only for firm matches. Some rows have no size entry. The others give once, few or many, or a class for an expanded clone.

>TRBJ2-5|TRBV28|.|.
CASSLRNQETQYF
TGTGCCAGCAGTTTGCGGAACCAAGAGACCCAGTACTTC
>TRBJ2-1|TRBV7-8|TRBD2|many
CASIAGGSSYNEQFF
TGTGCCAGCATCGCGGGGGGGAGCTCCTACAATGAGCAGTTCTTC
>TRBJ2-7|TRBV3-1|.|many
CASSHAGPGNEQYF
TGTGCCAGCAGCCATGCGGGGCCAGGTAACGAGCAGTACTTC
>TRBJ2-1|TRBV6-1|TRBD2|.
CASYTGTSGRTEQFF
TGTGCCAGCTACACCGGGACTAGCGGGAGAACTGAGCAGTTCTTC
>TRBJ2-7|TRBV20-1|TRBD2|few
CSASPGTSGFYEQYF
TGCAGTGCTAGCCCCGGGACTAGCGGCTTCTACGAGCAGTACTTC
>TRBJ2-4|TRBV12-3/TRBV12-4|.|many
CTSSLQGVQNIQYF
TGTACCAGCAGCTTGCAGGGAGTTCAAAACATTCAGTACTTC
>TRBJ1-1|TRBV4-1|.|few
CASSSGANTEAFF
TGCGCCAGCAGCTCGGGGGCGAACACTGAAGCTTTCTTT
>TRBJ1-1|TRBV4-3|TRBD1|.
CASSQGRTGNTEAFF
TGCGCCAGCAGCCAAGGTCGGACAGGGAACACTGAAGCTTTCTTT
>TRBJ1-3|TRBV20-1|.|few
CSARAASSGNTIYF
TGCAGTGCTAGAGCCGCCAGCTCTGGAAACACCATATATTTT
>TRBJ2-5|TRBV12-3/TRBV12-4|.|.
CASSLGLTQYF
TGTGCCAGCAGTTTAGGACTGACCCAGTACTTC
>TRBJ2-1|TRBV27|.|few
CASAGVYNEQFF
TGTGCCTCCGCAGGGGTCTACAATGAGCAGTTCTTC
>TRBJ2-1|TRBV29-1|.|many
CSVDLVLYNEQFF
TGCAGCGTTGACCTGGTACTCTACAATGAGCAGTTCTTC
>TRBJ2-1|TRBV19|.|.
CASSLSGHSNEQFF
TGTGCCAGTAGTCTTAGCGGCCACAGCAATGAGCAGTTCTTC
>TRBJ2-1|TRBV3-1|.|many
CASSPVGPNNEQFF
TGTGCCAGCAGCCCGGTCGGGCCCAACAATGAGCAGTTCTTC
>TRBJ2-1|TRBV12-1|.|few
CASSPPSPRGNEQFF
TGTGCCTCCTCCCCACCGTCGCCTCGGGGCAATGAGCAGTTCTTC
>TRBJ2-7|TRBV28|.|once
CASSTYRGGVYEQYF
TGTGCCAGCAGTACATACAGGGGAGGCGTCTACGAGCAGTACTTC
>TRBJ2-7|TRBV6-1|.|few
CASIGTSSYEQYF
TGTGCCAGTATAGGGACATCCTCCTACGAGCAGTACTTC
>TRBJ2-7|TRBV6-5|.|few
CASSYSSPGLSYEQYF
TGTGCCAGCAGTTACTCGTCCCCGGGCCTTTCCTACGAGCAGTACTTC
>TRBJ2-1|TRBV12-3/TRBV12-4|TRBD2|.
CASRTSGGISYNEQFF
TGTGCCAGCAGGACTAGCGGGGGGATCTCCTACAATGAGCAGTTCTTC
>TRBJ2-3|TRBV4-3|TRBD2|few
CASSQDDGGGRGSGDTQYF
TGCGCCAGCAGCCAAGATGATGGAGGCGGGAGGGGGTCGGGAGATACGCAGTATTTT
>TRBJ1-5|TRBV19|.|few
CASSISGRRSNQPQHF
TGTGCCAGTAGTATATCAGGGCGCAGGAGCAATCAGCCCCAGCATTTT
>TRBJ2-5|TRBV24-1|TRBD1|.
CATASGYRDRDPQETQYF
TGTGCCACCGCGTCGGGGTACCGGGACAGGGACCCCCAAGAGACCCAGTACTTC
>TRBJ2-3|TRBV11-2|.|.
CASSFSSGPGDTQYF
TGTGCCAGCAGCTTCTCGTCCGGGCCCGGAGATACGCAGTATTTT
>TRBJ2-4|TRBV7-2|.|.
CASSLGTRGNIQYF
TGTGCCAGCAGCCTCGGGACCCGAGGAAACATTCAGTACTTC
>TRBJ2-1|TRBV20-1|TRBD1|.
CSATGGRGYNEQFF
TGCAGTGCCACAGGGGGGCGAGGCTACAATGAGCAGTTCTTC
>TRBJ2-6|TRBV5-6|.|few
CASSLVGRVGSGANVLTF
TGTGCCAGCAGCTTGGTTGGCAGGGTAGGCTCTGGGGCCAACGTCCTGACTTTC
>TRBJ1-1|TRBV29-1|TRBD1|few
CSVRTGLNTEAFF
TGCAGCGTGAGGACAGGTTTGAACACTGAAGCTTTCTTT
>TRBJ2-7|TRBV18|TRBD1|.
CASSPQAGQVGEQYF
TGTGCCAGCTCACCACAGGCGGGACAGGTAGGCGAGCAGTACTTC
>TRBJ2-5|TRBV4-1|.|.
CASSQTGADSVRAQYF
TGCGCCAGCAGCCAAACTGGGGCCGATTCTGTTCGGGCCCAGTACTTC
>TRBJ2-3|TRBV6-1|.|few
CASTPRGFEGTDTQYF
TGTGCCAGCACTCCAAGGGGTTTCGAAGGCACAGATACGCAGTATTTT
>TRBJ2-7|TRBV2|.|few
CASRVSRDRNPYEQYF
TGTGCCAGCAGAGTAAGCCGGGACCGGAATCCCTACGAGCAGTACTTC
>TRBJ1-1|TRBV12-3/TRBV12-4|TRBD1|many
CASSPQGAQTEAFF
TGTGCCAGCAGTCCACAGGGGGCCCAAACTGAAGCTTTCTTT
>TRBJ1-4|TRBV7-8|TRBD1|few
CASSLPTGSGEKLFF
TGTGCCAGCAGCTTACCGACAGGGTCGGGTGAAAAACTGTTTTTT
>TRBJ1-1|TRBV12-3/TRBV12-4|.|many
CASSLRGLDTEAFF
TGTGCCAGCAGTTTAAGAGGGCTGGACACTGAAGCTTTCTTT
>TRBJ2-7|TRBV30|.|.
CAWSVGTGRAYEQYF
TGTGCCTGGAGTGTAGGTACAGGGCGAGCCTACGAGCAGTACTTC
>TRBJ2-5|TRBV4-2|TRBD2|few
CASSQDRLVRGSGSGETQYF
TGTGCCAGCAGCCAAGATAGGCTTGTCCGGGGTAGCGGGAGTGGAGAGACCCAGTACTTC
>TRBJ2-5|TRBV28|.|many
CASSLTETQYF
TGTGCCAGCAGTTTAACGGAGACCCAGTACTTC
>TRBJ1-1|TRBV19|TRBD1|.
CASSMRGRPTEAFF
TGTGCCAGTAGTATGAGGGGGCGTCCCACTGAAGCTTTCTTT
>TRBJ2-5|TRBV12-3/TRBV12-4|TRBD2|few
CASSLTSVTETQYF
TGTGCCAGCAGTTTAACTAGCGTGACGGAGACCCAGTACTTC
>TRBJ1-1|TRBV5-1|.|many
CASSLSGMNTEAFF
TGCGCCAGCAGCTTGTCCGGGATGAACACTGAAGCTTTCTTT
>TRBJ2-7|TRBV10-3|TRBD2|.
CAISESASGRNEQYF
TGTGCCATCAGTGAGTCAGCTAGCGGGAGGAACGAGCAGTACTTC
>TRBJ2-3|TRBV5-1|.|many
CASSWTAGEDTQYF
TGCGCCAGCAGCTGGACGGCCGGGGAAGATACGCAGTATTTT
>TRBJ1-4|TRBV25-1|.|few
CASSESKEYNEKLFF
TGTGCCAGCAGTGAAAGTAAGGAGTACAATGAAAAACTGTTTTTT
>TRBJ2-3|TRBV28|.|.
CASSLFVAGDRTADTQYF
TGTGCCAGCAGTTTATTCGTGGCAGGCGACCGCACGGCAGATACGCAGTATTTT
>TRBJ2-5|TRBV28|.|.
CASRSPGTTRETQYF
TGTGCCAGCAGGTCCCCGGGCACAACGCGGGAGACCCAGTACTTC
>TRBJ2-5|TRBV20-1|TRBD1|few
CSARETGQETQYF
TGCAGTGCGAGGGAGACAGGGCAAGAGACCCAGTACTTC
>TRBJ1-1|TRBV5-1|.|few
CASSLVPGDTEAFF
TGCGCCAGCAGCTTGGTTCCAGGGGACACTGAAGCTTTCTTT
>TRBJ2-3|TRBV20-1|TRBD2|.
CGARDTSGSSLNTQYF
TGCGGTGCTAGAGATACTAGCGGGAGTTCTCTAAATACGCAGTATTTT